A selection of T cell receptor beta chains follows, all from one sample in a study of T cell responses to AZD1222 COVID-19 vaccine. The method was immunoSEQ multiplex PCR; TCRdb's version includes in-frame clones alone and lacks a portion of them. The data contain some 140,000 clones, about 90% of them singletons. This specimen consisted of peripheral blood, obtained on day 0 of MenACWY control vaccination. Every receptor here comes from an adult in good health. The CDR3 runs from the conserved cysteine through the conserved F or W. The D gene is left open where the match is weak. Size is stated for part of the rows, as once, few or many counts, or as a class when the clone is expanded.

clone_size	j_call	v_call	d_call	cdr3_aa	cdr3_nt
-	TRBJ1-1	TRBV6-2/TRBV6-3	-	CASSYGGSPEAFF	TGTGCCAGCAGTTATGGGGGCTCACCTGAAGCTTTCTTT
-	TRBJ2-1	TRBV7-2	-	CASSLAWDTYNEQFF	TGTGCCAGCAGCTTAGCCTGGGACACCTACAATGAGCAGTTCTTC
once	TRBJ1-1	TRBV27	-	CASSYRRVNTEAFF	TGTGCCAGCAGTTATAGACGGGTAAACACTGAAGCTTTCTTT
-	TRBJ1-2	TRBV28	-	CASTTGGEDYGYTF	TGTGCCAGCACCACTGGGGGGGAGGACTATGGCTACACCTTC
once	TRBJ2-1	TRBV20-1	-	CSPKGNEQFF	TGCAGTCCAAAGGGGAATGAGCAGTTCTTC
-	TRBJ2-5	TRBV30	TRBD2	CAWSGLAGGPSETQYF	TGTGCCTGGAGTGGACTAGCGGGAGGGCCGTCAGAGACCCAGTACTTC
-	TRBJ2-5	TRBV12-3/TRBV12-4	-	CASSLAGVETQYF	TGTGCCAGCAGTTTAGCGGGAGTTGAGACCCAGTACTTC
-	TRBJ1-3	TRBV7-8	TRBD1	CASSFRTGGLGNTIYF	TGTGCCAGCAGCTTCAGGACAGGGGGTTTAGGAAACACCATATATTTT
-	TRBJ1-1	TRBV6-1	-	CASSEVYNTEAFF	TGTGCCAGCAGTGAGGTGTACAACACTGAAGCTTTCTTT
-	TRBJ1-3	TRBV7-2	-	CASSLQGNGGNTIYF	TGTGCCAGCAGCCTTCAGGGGAACGGTGGAAACACCATATATTTT
-	TRBJ2-7	TRBV7-9	-	CASSRLREGATYEQYF	TGTGCCAGCAGCCGACTAAGGGAGGGGGCCACCTACGAGCAGTACTTC